One sample yielded the 19 T cell receptor beta chains listed below, sequenced in a study of cytomegalovirus exposure and HLA in healthy donors. It was with 60 Vbeta and 13 Jbeta primers that the PCR ran. Only in-frame clones appear in the TCRdb table, and some are missing; sequencing was by immunoSEQ multiplex PCR. The sample has about 110,000 clones, 75% to 85% seen once. What was sequenced was PBMCs. The receptors were gathered from a man aged 30 to 45 in good health and CMV-seronegative.

The chain is built from TRBV27 and TRBJ1-5; 7 bases match TRBD1. V gave up 0 bases and J gave up 5 bases; unmatched junction bases: 4. From germline, CDR1 is MNHEY and CDR2 SMNVEV (reference sequence). This CDR3 is built from 15 residues. The CDR3 is CASSLSRQGYQPQHF. DNA of the CDR3: TGTGCCAGCAGTTTATCGAGACAGGGCTATCAGCCCCAGCATTTT.

The chain carries TRBV6-1 and TRBJ2-7; the D gene is possibly TRBD1 (6 bases). The CDR3 length is 16 residues. V was trimmed by 0 bases and J by 4 bases, leaving 16 bases between them. CDR1 is MNHNS and CDR2 is SASEGT in the germline V gene. In DNA, the CDR3 is TGTGCCAGCAGTGAAGCGCAGGGGTTAAGAAAGTACGAGCAGTACTTC. This sequence encodes CASSEAQGLRKYEQYF.

The chain carries TRBV18 and TRBJ2-7; 9 positions match TRBD1. The trim removed 9 bases at V and 2 bases at J, leaving 5 bases unmatched. The length of the CDR3 is 13 residues. CDR1 KGHSH and CDR2 LQKENI come from the germline V gene. The CDR3 sequence is CASSRDRAYEQYF. Here the CDR3 DNA reads TGTGCCAGTTCCCGGGACAGGGCCTACGAGCAGTACTTC.

The chain combines TRBV9 with TRBJ2-7; possible D gene TRBD1, 5 bases. CDR1 SGDLS and CDR2 YYNGEE come from the germline V gene. V lost 3 bases to trimming and J lost 8 bases, with 24 bases between them. This CDR3 region has 16 residues. The CDR3 is CASSAGATRHFLQQYF. The CDR3 nucleotides are TGTGCCAGCAGCGCTGGGGCCACACGGCACTTCCTCCAGCAGTACTTC.

The chain joins TRBV6-5 to TRBJ1-1, with D uncertain. V was shortened by 6 bases and J by 7 bases, with 12 bases between the two germline ends. Germline lookup yields CDR1 MNHEY and CDR2 SVGAGI. The CDR3 runs 12 residues. CDR3 sequence (DNA): TGTGCCAGCAGAAGGCCACGGGGTGAAGCTTTCTTT. Translated, it gives CASRRPRGEAFF.

This clone appeared many times. V and J are TRBV6-1 and TRBJ1-1; no firm D call. The germline CDR1 and CDR2 sequences are MNHNS and SASEGT. The CDR3 runs to 14 residues. With 4 bases removed from V and 4 bases from J, the gap between germline ends came to 13 bases. The CDR3 DNA follows: TGTGCCAGCAGTGCCCGGAGACCCAGCACTGAAGCTTTCTTT. Translating it yields CASSARRPSTEAFF.

The rearrangement joins TRBV13 to TRBJ1-2; D may be TRBD1 (5 bases). The CDR3 spans 15 residues. V gave up 1 base and J gave up 4 bases, with 13 bases separating them. CDR1 and CDR2 (germline): PRHDT, FYEKMQ (reference sequence). The CDR3 spells CASSLAGGDPYGYTF. The DNA for the CDR3 is TGTGCCAGCAGCTTAGCGGGAGGGGACCCCTATGGCTACACCTTC.

The chain uses TRBV4-2 and TRBJ1-2; tentatively, D is TRBD1 (6 bases). The length of the CDR3 is 15 residues. The germline V gene encodes CDR1 LGHNA and CDR2 YNFKEQ. V dropped 1 base and J dropped 3 bases, with 12 bases sitting between them. CDR3: CASSQGGQVHYGYTF. DNA for the CDR3: TGTGCCAGCAGCCAAGGGGGGCAGGTGCACTATGGCTACACCTTC.

J is TRBJ2-3 and V is TRBV6-1; TRBD2 aligns across 10 bases. Germline values: CDR1 MNHNS, CDR2 SASEGT. There are 14 residues in the CDR3. V trimming: 6 bases; J trimming: 4 bases; junction bases outside the gene matches: 4. Written as DNA, the CDR3 is TGTGCCAGCAGCCCGGGACTAGCGTCAGATACGCAGTATTTT. Protein sequence: CASSPGLASDTQYF.

The rearrangement joins TRBV30 to TRBJ1-1, with 11 bases matching TRBD1. Germline V gene data show CDR1 as GTSNPN and CDR2 as SVGIG (reference sequence). The CDR3 consists of 13 residues. Losses at the gene ends were 5 bases for V and 4 bases for J; bases not matched to a gene: 3. CDR3 sequence: CAWGGTGGTEAFF. The CDR3 nucleotides read TGTGCCTGGGGTGGGACAGGGGGCACTGAAGCTTTCTTT.

This chain links TRBV6-5 with TRBJ1-2; D not resolved. Trimming took off 7 bases at V and 0 bases at J, with 9 bases between the two ends. The CDR3 contains 13 residues. CDR1 and CDR2 from the germline V gene are MNHEY and SVGAGI. Here the CDR3 DNA reads TGTGCCAGCACAATTAACTCTAACTATGGCTACACCTTC. Encoded protein: CASTINSNYGYTF.

This clone was seen a few times. This chain uses TRBV6-5 with TRBJ1-1; TRBD1 might be the D (6 bases). This CDR3 has 13 residues. The germline V and J ends were trimmed by 6 bases and 9 bases, with 17 bases remaining between them. Germline assignment: CDR1 MNHEY and CDR2 SVGAGI. The CDR3 loop reads CASRGTGSGKAFF. CDR3 coding DNA: TGTGCCAGCAGAGGAACAGGGAGCGGGAAAGCTTTCTTT.

The chain recombines TRBV5-1 with TRBJ2-1; tentative D call: TRBD2 (6 bases). Looked up from germline, CDR1 is SGHRS and CDR2 is YFSETQ. This CDR3 is built from 15 residues. The V end was cut by 4 bases, the J end by 8 bases, with 19 bases between. The CDR3 DNA reads as TGCGCCAGCAGCCCGGGCGGAGGGAGTAGCGATGAGCAGTTCTTC. Protein product: CASSPGGGSSDEQFF.

J is TRBJ1-5 and V is TRBV19; possibly TRBD1 for D (5 bases). This CDR3 spans 11 amino acids. From germline, CDR1 is LNHDA and CDR2 SQIVND (reference sequence). Between the trimmed V and J ends, which lost 9 bases and 5 bases, there was a span of 8 bases. In nucleotides, the CDR3 is TGTGCCAGCGGGGGTGATCAGCCCCAGCATTTT. Translation: CASGGDQPQHF.

The rearrangement uses TRBV30 and TRBJ2-5; D perhaps matches TRBD1 (6 bases). The CDR3 covers 13 residues. From germline, CDR1 is GTSNPN and CDR2 SVGIG (reference sequence). V dropped 0 bases and J dropped 10 bases, with 15 bases sitting between them. The CDR3: CAWSVQGRAVQYF. DNA of the CDR3: TGTGCCTGGAGTGTTCAGGGGCGGGCCGTCCAGTACTTC.

The gene calls are TRBV5-4 and TRBJ2-7; D might be TRBD2 (5 bases). The CDR3 length is 13 residues. The V end was cut by 2 bases, the J end by 1 base, with 7 bases between. The germline V gene encodes CDR1 SGHNT and CDR2 YYREEE (reference sequence). This CDR3 is CASSFPGSYEQYF. CDR3 DNA: TGTGCCAGCAGCTTCCCGGGATCCTACGAGCAGTACTTC.

This chain connects TRBV5-1 to TRBJ1-1, with 8 bases identical to TRBD1. The CDR3 covers 14 residues. The ends lost 4 bases at V and 1 base at J; junction bases unmatched: 3. CDR1 and CDR2 (germline): SGHRS, YFSETQ. This CDR3 reads CASSGGTGNTEAFF. The CDR3, as DNA: TGCGCCAGCAGCGGCGGGACAGGGAACACTGAAGCTTTCTTT. The full variable domain, rest sourced from reference TRBV5-1 and TRBJ1-1, is KAGVTQTPRYLIKTRGQQVTLSCSPISGHRSVSWYQQTPGQGLQFLFEYFSETQRNKGNFPGRFSGRQFSNSRSEMNVSTLELGDSALYLCASSGGTGNTEAFFGQGTRLTVV.

This chain uses TRBV18 with TRBJ2-7; 8 bases map to TRBD1. With V trimmed by 1 base and J by 1 base, 3 bases remained unmatched. Germline lookup yields CDR1 KGHSH and CDR2 LQKENI. This CDR3 spans 15 amino acids. The CDR3 DNA reads TGTGCCAGCTCACCACGAACAGGGGGGTCCTACGAGCAGTACTTC. Its translation: CASSPRTGGSYEQYF.

V usage is TRBV28 and J usage is TRBJ2-7; 9 bases line up with TRBD1. CDR1 is MDHEN and CDR2 is SYDVKM in the germline V gene. The CDR3 sequence is 14 residues long. V shed 3 bases, J shed 5 bases, and the junction held 5 bases outside the gene matches. CDR3 sequence: CASSLQQGAHEQYF. As DNA, the CDR3 is TGTGCCAGCAGTTTGCAACAGGGGGCACACGAGCAGTACTTC.